The TCR beta chain described here comes from a study of Ad26.COV2.S vaccination and SARS-CoV-2 variants. TCRdb's table, derived via immunoSEQ multiplex PCR, lists solely in-frame clones and lacks some. This table has about 350,000 clones, about 91% appearing once. The CDR3 loop spans 14 amino acids. CDR1 is MNHEY and CDR2 is SVGAGI in the germline V gene. Trimming took off 1 base at V and 6 bases at J, with 10 bases between the two ends. Study outcomes and limitations: Measures of TCR breadth and depth may have fallen short of total T cell responses.

This clone was recorded once. What it recognizes is unknown. This chain links TRBV6-5 with TRBJ1-5; D remains unclear. The origin of this receptor is a human donor who had recovered from COVID-19. The sample in question was peripheral blood, obtained after recovery from COVID-19. CDR3 region: CASSYFEGVQPQHF. Written as DNA, the CDR3 is TGTGCCAGCAGTTACTTCGAGGGAGTTCAGCCCCAGCATTTT.